The 25 T cell receptor beta chains presented below share a single source sample, sequenced in a study of shared T cell receptors in the human thymus. Libraries were prepared by immunoSEQ multiplex PCR; TCRdb keeps only in-frame clonotypes and omits some of them. The table has 700,000 or so clones, approximately 85% seen once; the top ten hold roughly 0.01%. These same data were also listed under a study on human thymus T cells.

The material sequenced was thymocytes. These receptors were collected from a girl under three years old with a congenital heart defect.

This clone has a single count. The V gene is TRBV15, the J gene TRBJ2-7; 9 bases agree with TRBD1. The CDR3 is 17 amino acids. Germline CDR1 is LNHNV and CDR2 is YYDKDF (reference sequence). The J segment lost 4 bases and the V segment lost 1 base, leaving 11 bases of the junction unmatched. The CDR3 region has the DNA TGTGCCACCAGCAGAGTTTACTCCGGGACAGGGCCATACGAGCAGTACTTC. Translating gives CATSRVYSGTGPYEQYF.

The chain combines TRBV28 with TRBJ2-7; 10 nucleotides line up with TRBD2. The CDR3 spans 16 residues. Germline CDR1 MDHEN, CDR2 SYDVKM. With V trimmed by 6 bases and J by 3 bases, 11 bases remained unmatched. CDR3 protein: CASSSPGTSVYYEQYF. The CDR3 DNA sequence: TGTGCCAGCAGCTCCCCCGGGACTAGCGTATACTACGAGCAGTACTTC.

V gene TRBV13 combines with J gene TRBJ1-3; no reliable D call. The CDR3 loop spans 12 amino acids. Germline V CDR1 and CDR2: PRHDT, FYEKMQ (reference sequence). Between the trimmed V and J ends, which lost 6 bases and 2 bases, there was a span of 5 bases. CDR3 nucleotide sequence: TGTGCCAGCAGGGCCACTGGAAACACCATATATTTT. It encodes CASRATGNTIYF.

This clone came up once. The chain has TRBV27 and TRBJ2-1; perhaps TRBD2 as D (6 bases). Germline loops: CDR1 MNHEY, CDR2 SMNVEV (reference sequence). V was clipped by 6 bases and J by 0 bases, with 9 bases between them. The CDR3 runs 14 residues. CDR3 sequence: CASRGGFSYNEQFF. In DNA, the CDR3 is TGTGCCAGCAGGGGAGGATTCTCCTACAATGAGCAGTTCTTC.

The J gene is TRBJ1-1, the V gene TRBV10-3, with D maybe TRBD1 (6 bases). From germline, CDR1 is ENHRY and CDR2 SYGVKD. V lost 2 bases and J 13 bases, leaving 14 bases between the germline ends. The CDR3 is made up of 12 amino acids. CDR3: CAISERGTGGFF. The CDR3 region has the DNA TGTGCCATCAGTGAGAGGGGGACCGGAGGTTTCTTT.

The V and J genes are TRBV19 and TRBJ2-4; 7 bases agree with TRBD1. Germline CDR1 is LNHDA and CDR2 is SQIVND (reference sequence). The CDR3 spans 14 residues. The J segment lost 8 bases and the V segment lost 4 bases, leaving 8 bases of the junction unmatched. The CDR3 loop is CASSTSGTEDIQYF. CDR3 DNA sequence: TGTGCCAGTAGTACCTCCGGGACAGAGGACATTCAGTACTTC.

The genes are TRBV7-3 and TRBJ1-1; 7 nucleotides match TRBD1. This CDR3 contains 14 residues. Per germline, CDR1 SGHTA and CDR2 FQGTGA. J was trimmed by 11 bases and V by 4 bases; bases with no gene match: 13. Here the CDR3 reads CASSSGFQGEAAFF. CDR3 DNA: TGTGCCAGCAGCTCAGGATTTCAGGGGGAAGCGGCTTTCTTT.

The chain joins TRBV5-1 to TRBJ2-7; TRBD2 is a possible D gene (6 bases). V was trimmed by 6 bases and J by 3 bases, leaving 22 bases between them. CDR1 is SGHRS and CDR2 is YFSETQ in the germline V gene. CDR3 size: 16 residues. In nucleotides, the CDR3 is TGCGCCAGCACGAACCCCGGGACTGAGACAATCTACGAGCAGTACTTC. This gives the protein CASTNPGTETIYEQYF.

A few counts support this clone. The chain recombines TRBV29-1 with TRBJ1-3; D call uncertain. Trimming pared 4 bases from V and 0 bases from J, leaving 13 bases between. The germline CDR1 and CDR2 sequences are SQVTM and ANQGSEA. This CDR3 comprises 15 residues. The CDR3, as DNA: TGCAGCGTTGGGGATTGGAGGGACTCTGGAAACACCATATATTTT. It translates to CSVGDWRDSGNTIYF.

This chain joins TRBV5-6 and TRBJ1-2, with TRBD1 as a possible D gene (6 bases). This CDR3 has 16 residues. V was shortened by 2 bases and J by 3 bases, with 17 bases between the two germline ends. Looked up from germline, CDR1 is SGHDT and CDR2 is YYEEEE. CDR3 in amino acids: CASSLRPPNRDYGYTF. DNA of the CDR3: TGTGCCAGCAGCTTACGGCCCCCCAACAGGGACTATGGCTACACCTTC.

This CDR3 is CASSFRASGFQETQYF. DNA for the CDR3: TGTGCCAGCAGCTTTCGAGCTAGCGGGTTCCAAGAGACCCAGTACTTC. The chain carries TRBV7-6 and TRBJ2-5, with 8 bases that match TRBD2. Per germline, CDR1 SGHVS and CDR2 FNYEAQ. The CDR3 contains 16 residues. V was clipped by 3 bases and J by 1 base; unmatched bases: 7.

This chain uses TRBV14 with TRBJ2-7; TRBD1 is a possible D gene (6 bases). Germline V CDR1 and CDR2: SGHDN, FVKESK. V was trimmed by 0 bases and J by 1 base, leaving 16 bases between them. The CDR3 runs to 17 residues. The CDR3 DNA reads as TGTGCCAGCAGCCAAGATAATACAGGGTGGTCTTCCTACGAGCAGTACTTC. Translation: CASSQDNTGWSSYEQYF.

This clone was found once. V and J are TRBV6-1 and TRBJ1-2; 7 bases agree with TRBD1. The J segment lost 2 bases and the V segment lost 6 bases, leaving 3 bases of the junction unmatched. CDR3 size: 13 residues. Germline V gene sequence: CDR1 MNHNS, CDR2 SASEGT. This chain's CDR3 is CASRLTGNYGYTF. The CDR3 coding sequence is TGTGCCAGCAGGCTGACAGGGAACTATGGCTACACCTTC.

This chain links TRBV6-4 with TRBJ1-4; tentatively, D is TRBD1 (5 bases). The germline gives CDR1 MRHNA, CDR2 SNTAGT. The CDR3 is 15 residues long. V lost 4 bases and J lost 0, with 9 bases in between. The CDR3 coding sequence is TGTGCCAGCAGTGTCAGGGCGGCAACTAATGAAAAACTGTTTTTT. It encodes CASSVRAATNEKLFF.

The rearrangement uses TRBV5-1 and TRBJ2-1; 10 positions agree with TRBD1. This CDR3 comprises 23 residues. The V segment lost 1 base and the J segment 0 bases; nucleotides outside the gene matches: 22. Germline V gene lookup returns CDR1 SGHRS and CDR2 YFSETQ. The chain's CDR3 is CASSLSGLFGQGVAESSYNEQFF. The CDR3 nucleotides are TGCGCCAGCAGCTTGTCCGGGCTCTTCGGACAGGGGGTCGCAGAAAGCTCCTACAATGAGCAGTTCTTC. The whole variable domain, filled in from reference TRBV5-1 and TRBJ2-1, reads KAGVTQTPRYLIKTRGQQVTLSCSPISGHRSVSWYQQTPGQGLQFLFEYFSETQRNKGNFPGRFSGRQFSNSRSEMNVSTLELGDSALYLCASSLSGLFGQGVAESSYNEQFFGPGTRLTVL.

This clone was seen a handful of times. Written as DNA, the CDR3 is TGTGCCAGCAGCCAGACTAGCGGGGGTACGCAGTATTTT. Its translation is CASSQTSGGTQYF. This chain connects TRBV6-4 to TRBJ2-3, with TRBD2 matching over 12 bases. With 6 bases clipped from V and 8 bases from J, the junction kept 3 bases outside the gene matches. This CDR3 is built from 13 residues. The germline CDR1 and CDR2 sequences are MRHNA and SNTAGT.

The chain employs TRBV15 and TRBJ2-7; 12 bases are a match to TRBD1. The CDR3 spans 14 residues. V lost 5 bases, J lost 4 bases, and 3 bases stayed unmatched. Germline loops: CDR1 LNHNV, CDR2 YYDKDF (reference sequence). CDR3 sequence (DNA): TGTGCCACCAGCTGGGGACAGGGGGCTTACGAGCAGTACTTC. Encoded protein: CATSWGQGAYEQYF.

This chain links TRBV10-2 with TRBJ1-1, with D tentatively TRBD1 (5 bases). Trimming removed 5 bases from V and 0 bases from J, with 10 bases in between. Germline lookup yields CDR1 WSHSY and CDR2 SAAADI. There are 14 residues in the CDR3. CDR3 DNA sequence: TGCGCCAGCAGTCCCCAGGGCCTGAACACTGAAGCTTTCTTT. It translates to CASSPQGLNTEAFF.

J is TRBJ1-1 and V is TRBV7-6, with D maybe TRBD1 (5 bases). The CDR3 is 12 amino acids. The germline CDR1 and CDR2 sequences are SGHVS and FNYEAQ. Trimming took 4 bases from V and 10 from J, leaving 13 bases between them. The CDR3 loop is CASSSSRGVAFF. The CDR3 DNA sequence: TGTGCCAGCAGCTCATCAAGGGGTGTAGCTTTCTTT.

The chain links TRBV10-2 to TRBJ2-6; tentatively, D is TRBD1 (5 bases). The CDR3 is 16 residues long. CDR1 is WSHSY, CDR2 SAAADI, per germline. Deletions cut 5 bases from V and 4 bases from J, with 15 bases between. DNA of the CDR3: TGCGCCAGCAGTAGGGGCGCAGAATGGGGGGCCAACGTCCTGACTTTC. Translating it yields CASSRGAEWGANVLTF.

The chain is built from TRBV6-5 and TRBJ2-7; 8 nucleotides line up with TRBD2. The germline CDR1 and CDR2 sequences are MNHEY and SVGAGI. Unmatched junction bases numbered 14, after V lost 8 bases and J lost 5 bases. The CDR3 covers 15 residues. CDR3 coding DNA: TGTGCCAGCGGCTCGGGGGGGAATGGACCTCACGAGCAGTACTTC. Protein: CASGSGGNGPHEQYF.

V is TRBV25-1 and J is TRBJ1-1; D gene unclear. Between the trimmed V and J ends, which lost 3 bases and 7 bases, there was a span of 9 bases. The CDR3 spans 12 residues. Germline assignment: CDR1 MGHDK and CDR2 SYGVNS. As DNA, the CDR3 is TGTGCCAGCAGTGATCTCGCAGTTGAAGCTTTCTTT. Its translation: CASSDLAVEAFF.

This chain joins TRBV7-9 and TRBJ2-7, with 11 bases aligning to TRBD1. V dropped 4 bases and J dropped 7; count of bases not matched to a gene: 9. The length of the CDR3 is 15 residues. The V gene's germline CDR1 is SEHNR and CDR2 FQNEAQ (reference sequence). CDR3 amino acids: CASSSGTGGIMEQYF. CDR3 in DNA: TGTGCCAGCAGCTCGGGGACAGGGGGGATTATGGAGCAGTACTTC.

The rearrangement uses TRBV28 and TRBJ1-1; D gene uncertain. Looked up from germline, CDR1 is MDHEN and CDR2 is SYDVKM. The CDR3 extends over 18 amino acids. V shed 3 bases and J shed 1 base, with 21 bases lying between them. The CDR3 DNA is TGTGCCAGCAGTTTTCGGAGGTCGGCCGGACTTAAGAACACTGAAGCTTTCTTT. It codes for CASSFRRSAGLKNTEAFF.

The genes are TRBV4-1 and TRBJ1-5; 7 bases are a match to TRBD1. The CDR3 sequence is 15 residues long. J gave up 6 bases and V 1 base, and 6 bases lay outside the gene matches. CDR1 and CDR2 from the germline V gene are MGHRA and YSYEKL. The CDR3 is CASSQGGTVSQPQHF. The CDR3 DNA sequence: TGCGCCAGCAGCCAAGGGGGGACAGTTAGTCAGCCCCAGCATTTT.